This TCR beta chain appears in the sequencing data of a study of Ad26.COV2.S vaccination and SARS-CoV-2 variants. Study-level points and caveats: Greater spike-specific TCR breadth was seen in vaccine recipients than in placebo recipients.

This CDR3 contains 15 residues. The germline V gene has CDR1 SGHDT and CDR2 YYEEEE. V lost 2 bases and J lost 4, with 12 bases in between. The assay was immunoSEQ multiplex PCR, and TCRdb's table has in-frame clones only and misses some. The data show about 180,000 clones, about 83% seen once. Note on this clone: Antigen specificity is unknown.

The receptor's source is a human donor who had recovered from COVID-19. This sample comprised peripheral blood, obtained after recovery from COVID-19. This chain joins TRBV5-6 and TRBJ2-2; D may match TRBD1 or TRBD2 (6 bases each). In DNA, the CDR3 is TGTGCCAGCAGCTTTATACAGGGAGGCACCGGGGAGCTGTTTTTT. It specifies CASSFIQGGTGELFF.